Below, 18 T cell receptor beta chains from the same sample are listed, as sequenced in a study of spatial heterogeneity in lung cancer (dated by TCRdb to the late 2010s). The library was obtained by 5' RACE. The instrument was a NextSeq 500. TCRdb passed the public sequencing reads through fastp at Q25 and MiXCR, retaining productive beta sequences. Identical CDR3 protein sequences are pooled into one entry, listed with their most common genes and DNA. In all, the sample holds 85,000 to 100,000 distinct CDR3 sequences, and approximately 12% of those were seen once. Roughly 41% of the sample comes from the top ten. The label giving this sample's time point can be read as: sample taken at primary tumor resection. Without any cell sorting, TCR sequencing was performed on whole RNA extracted either from tumor and nontumor lung tissue or from cryopreserved PBMC samples. The specimen was PBMCs, collected at surgery. The receptors were sampled from a male donor with early-stage non-small cell lung cancer.

This clonotype was counted a few times. The genes are TRBV6-6 and TRBJ2-1, with a weak D call TRBD2 (5 bases). The CDR3 runs to 12 residues. V lost 8 bases to trimming and J lost 9 bases, with 14 bases between them. Germline values: CDR1 MNHNY, CDR2 SVGAGI (reference sequence). The CDR3 DNA follows: TGTGCCAGCGGGCCTACTGAGGGTGAGCAGTTCTTC. Translating gives CASGPTEGEQFF.

This clonotype was found many times. The chain uses TRBV6-4 and TRBJ2-3; D uncertain. The germline V gene encodes CDR1 MRHNA and CDR2 SNTAGT. Trimming took off 6 bases at V and 4 bases at J, with 17 bases between the two ends. This CDR3 comprises 15 residues. In nucleotides, the CDR3 is TGTGCCAGCAGGGCCACCCCGGGTGGGGCAGATACGCAGTATTTT. This translates into CASRATPGGADTQYF.

This clonotype was observed a few times. This chain links TRBV11-1 with TRBJ1-1, with D maybe TRBD1 (6 bases). From germline, CDR1 is SGHAT and CDR2 FQDESV (reference sequence). The CDR3 sequence is 12 residues long. V was pared by 2 bases and J by 6 bases, with 7 bases between. CDR3 DNA: TGTGCCAGCAGCTTAAGGGGGTCTGAAGCTTTCTTT. Encoded protein: CASSLRGSEAFF.

This clonotype occurred many times. The V gene is TRBV6-5, the J gene TRBJ2-2, with 8 bases lining up with TRBD2. The CDR3 covers 14 residues. V was clipped by 6 bases and J by 1 base; unmatched bases: 1. From germline, CDR1 is MNHEY and CDR2 SVGAGI. DNA of the CDR3: TGTGCCAGCAGCACTAGCGGGAACACCGGGGAGCTGTTTTTT. Amino acids: CASSTSGNTGELFF.

V is TRBV7-2 and J is TRBJ2-2, with D perhaps TRBD2 (6 bases). Germline CDR1 is SGHTA and CDR2 is FQGNSA. The CDR3 loop spans 14 amino acids. The V end was cut by 6 bases, the J end by 2 bases, with 10 bases between. CDR3 residues: CASRPTSNTGELFF. The CDR3 nucleotides are TGTGCCAGCAGGCCGACTAGTAACACCGGGGAGCTGTTTTTT.

The chain has TRBV14 and TRBJ1-2; D uncertain. CDR1 is SGHDN, CDR2 FVKESK, per germline. V was shortened by 3 bases and J by 3 bases, with 8 bases between the two germline ends. CDR3 size: 13 residues. CDR3 sequence reads: CASSQESYYGYTF. DNA of the CDR3: TGTGCCAGCAGCCAGGAGAGTTACTATGGCTACACCTTC.

This chain links TRBV7-2 with TRBJ1-4, with D hard to call. Germline V gene data show CDR1 as SGHTA and CDR2 as FQGNSA. V lost 0 bases and J lost 1, with 3 bases in between. This CDR3 has 14 amino acids. For the CDR3, the DNA is TGTGCCAGCAGCTTAGCCGGAACTAATGAAAAACTGTTTTTT. It is translated as CASSLAGTNEKLFF.

This clonotype was detected only a few times. The chain links TRBV7-9 to TRBJ2-1, with TRBD2 identical over 12 bases. The CDR3 is 18 residues long. CDR1 SEHNR and CDR2 FQNEAQ come from the germline V gene (reference sequence). V was clipped by 2 bases and J by 5 bases; unmatched bases: 10. Here the CDR3 reads CASSLPPRLAGAHNEQFF. CDR3 sequence (DNA): TGTGCCAGCAGCTTACCCCCGAGACTAGCGGGGGCACACAATGAGCAGTTCTTC.

The rearrangement joins TRBV28 to TRBJ1-5, with D maybe TRBD1 (6 bases). The CDR3 is made up of 14 amino acids. Germline values: CDR1 MDHEN, CDR2 SYDVKM. Trimming left V 1 base short and J 3 bases short, with 7 bases between. The CDR3 loop is CASSLSGDNQPQHF. The CDR3 DNA is TGTGCCAGCAGTTTATCAGGGGACAATCAGCCCCAGCATTTT. The full variable domain, its missing parts supplied by reference TRBV28 and TRBJ1-5, is DVKVTQSSRYLVKRTGEKVFLECVQDMDHENMFWYRQDPGLGLRLIYFSYDVKMKEKGDIPEGYSVSREKKERFSLILESASTNQTSMYLCASSLSGDNQPQHFGDGTRLSIL.

The chain combines TRBV28 with TRBJ2-5; D is perhaps TRBD2 (6 bases). Trimming took 5 bases from V and 3 from J, leaving 19 bases between them. CDR3 length: 16 residues. CDR1 is MDHEN, CDR2 SYDVKM, per germline. The CDR3 region is CASSPAGEGGKETQYF. The CDR3 nucleotides are TGTGCCAGCAGTCCCGCCGGGGAAGGAGGGAAAGAGACCCAGTACTTC.

This clonotype was observed a few times. J is TRBJ1-2 and V is TRBV7-8, with D unresolved. The CDR3 is 15 amino acids. Germline lookup yields CDR1 SGHVS and CDR2 FQNEAQ. V was cut by 6 bases and J by 3 bases, with 17 bases left in between. CDR3 loop: CASSGDRAVYYGYTF. CDR3 DNA: TGTGCCAGCAGTGGCGACCGAGCAGTCTACTATGGCTACACCTTC.

This CDR3 is CASSPGQYSPLHF. DNA of the CDR3: TGTGCCAGCAGCCCCGGACAGTATTCACCCCTCCACTTT. The J gene is TRBJ1-6, the V gene TRBV14, with a possible D match to TRBD1 (6 bases). This CDR3 spans 13 amino acids. V was trimmed by 4 bases and J by 8 bases, leaving 9 bases between them. Germline CDR1 and CDR2: SGHDN and FVKESK.

The chain is built from TRBV13 and TRBJ1-6; 7 bases are shared with TRBD1. Germline lookup yields CDR1 PRHDT and CDR2 FYEKMQ (reference sequence). The junction had 8 bases not matched to a gene; V was cut back by 5 bases and J by 7 bases. This CDR3 is 15 amino acids long. CDR3 bases: TGTGCCAGCAGCCGGACAGGATTGAGCAATTCACCCCTCCACTTT. Its protein product is CASSRTGLSNSPLHF.

This chain uses TRBV3-1 with TRBJ1-2; D not certain. This CDR3 is built from 14 residues. The germline CDR1 and CDR2 sequences are LGHDT and YNNKEL (reference sequence). With 4 bases removed from V and 6 bases from J, the gap between germline ends came to 15 bases. Written as DNA, the CDR3 is TGTGCCAGCAGCCTGACCCTGGGAGATCATGGCTACACCTTC. Protein sequence: CASSLTLGDHGYTF.

This clonotype occurred a few times. The chain recombines TRBV19 with TRBJ2-7; D gene ambiguous. Germline loops: CDR1 LNHDA, CDR2 SQIVND (reference sequence). The CDR3 consists of 12 residues. V was shortened by 8 bases and J by 1 base, with 9 bases between the two germline ends. CDR3 bases: TGTGCCAGTTCCGGACGATCCTACGAGCAGTACTTC. Protein sequence: CASSGRSYEQYF.

This clonotype has at least ten counts. The chain has TRBV4-1 and TRBJ2-5, with 9 bases aligning to TRBD1. CDR3 length: 17 residues. The germline CDR1 and CDR2 sequences are MGHRA and YSYEKL. With V trimmed by 5 bases and J by 2 bases, 12 bases remained unmatched. CDR3 nucleotides: TGCGCCAGCAGCGTCGGGACAGGGTTCAGTAGGCAAGAGACCCAGTACTTC. It is translated as CASSVGTGFSRQETQYF.

This clonotype showed up just a few times. This chain uses TRBV11-2 with TRBJ2-6; D possibly corresponds to TRBD1 (5 bases). Trimming shortened V by 5 bases and J by 3 bases, and 11 bases separated the two germline ends. Per the germline V gene, CDR1 is SGHAT and CDR2 is FQNNGV. CDR3 length: 15 residues. The DNA for the CDR3 is TGTGCCAGCAGCCTACAGGACAATGGGGCCAACGTCCTGACTTTC. The encoded protein is CASSLQDNGANVLTF.

This sequence joins TRBV29-1 and TRBJ1-3, with D uncertain. The CDR3 is made up of 15 amino acids. Trimming stripped 3 bases from V and 4 bases from J, with 16 bases between. The germline V gene has CDR1 SQVTM and CDR2 ANQGSEA. The CDR3 is CSVEFPTVLGNTIYF. Here the CDR3 DNA reads TGCAGCGTTGAGTTCCCGACCGTCCTAGGAAACACCATATATTTT.